This TCR beta chain was obtained from a study of T cell repertoires in cytomegalovirus infection. Whole-study context: Both a matching HLA type and CMV infection were indicated by public TCR beta signatures. Regarding the study as a whole: Cumulative frequency (of public TCR beta family members) identified carriers of CMV plus the relevant HLA. Within the response measured ex vivo, HLA-C-restricted CMV-specific TCR beta clonotypes were dominant.

Germline V gene data show CDR1 as MGHRA and CDR2 as YSYEKL. The CDR3 sequence is 13 residues long. V lost 0 bases, J lost 5 bases, and 7 bases lay in between. Regarding this clonotype: Its cognate antigen is unknown.

TCRdb re-derived calls from the reads in MiXCR, one entry per CDR3 protein. The table shows 800,000 to 950,000 distinct CDR3 sequences, with approximately 30% occurring only once. V gene TRBV4-1 combines with J gene TRBJ1-1; D call uncertain. Sequenced here: cultured CD8+ T cells from PBMCs, sampled from culture after CMV antigen stimulation. This clonotype was obtained from a human donor in good health (CMV status not recorded). Some clones in this sample may be carry-over from other donors' samples. The CDR3 nucleotides read TGCGCCAGCAGCCAAGAAGCGTTGACTGAAGCTTTCTTT. It codes for CASSQEALTEAFF.